This entry lists 21 T cell receptor beta chains sequenced from one sample in a study of OX40 agonist ivuxolimab in advanced cancers. Sequenced by immunoSEQ multiplex PCR; TCRdb stores in-frame clones only, minus some. This table holds 100,000 or so clones, around nine tenths found once. Specimen: CD4+ or CD8+ T cells sorted from blood, collected in a trial of the OX40 agonist ivuxolimab. These receptors all come from an adult with an advanced solid tumor such as melanoma, head and neck, liver or kidney cancer.

This sequence joins TRBV4-3 and TRBJ1-1, with D uncertain. The CDR3 runs to 11 residues. Trimming shortened V by 4 bases and J by 12 bases, and 12 bases separated the two germline ends. The V gene's germline CDR1 is LGHNA and CDR2 YSLEER. As DNA, the CDR3 is TGCGCCAGCAGCCTACTACTTTCGACTTTCTTT. Encoded protein: CASSLLLSTFF.

The chain carries TRBV28 and TRBJ2-5; 11 bases match TRBD1. This CDR3 region has 16 residues. The V and J ends lost 5 bases and 5 bases, in that order; junction bases with no gene match: 10. The germline CDR1 and CDR2 sequences are MDHEN and SYDVKM. The CDR3 protein is CASSPRTGGFGETQYF. CDR3 nucleotide sequence: TGTGCCAGCAGTCCGCGGACAGGGGGCTTCGGGGAGACCCAGTACTTC.

This clone has just one count. The J gene is TRBJ1-2, the V gene TRBV7-2; D is ambiguous. Per the germline V gene, CDR1 is SGHTA and CDR2 is FQGNSA. The CDR3 totals 16 residues. V lost 4 bases to trimming and J lost 0 bases, with 15 bases between them. This chain's CDR3 is CASSSQRWGTNYGYTF. For the CDR3, the DNA is TGTGCCAGCAGCTCACAAAGATGGGGAACTAACTATGGCTACACCTTC.

The V call is TRBV2, the J call TRBJ1-2, with no clear D. Trimming removed 6 bases from V and 0 bases from J, with 11 bases in between. Germline CDR1 is SNHLY and CDR2 is FYNNEI. The CDR3 covers 14 residues. DNA of the CDR3: TGTGCCAGCAGAAACGTAAGAGCTAACTATGGCTACACCTTC. Protein product: CASRNVRANYGYTF.

The chain carries TRBV29-1 and TRBJ2-1; D gene unclear. Trimming left V 4 bases short and J 0 bases short, with 7 bases between. The CDR3 has 13 residues. Germline V gives CDR1 SQVTM, CDR2 ANQGSEA. CDR3 amino acids: CSVVQNSYNEQFF. CDR3 in DNA: TGCAGCGTTGTACAGAACTCCTACAATGAGCAGTTCTTC.

The chain is built from TRBV11-1 and TRBJ2-3; D not resolved. CDR1 and CDR2 (germline): SGHAT, FQDESV (reference sequence). The CDR3 consists of 14 residues. V was trimmed by 0 bases and J by 6 bases, leaving 10 bases between them. The CDR3 loop is CASSLAGSRDTQYF. DNA of the CDR3: TGTGCCAGCAGCTTAGCAGGGTCCAGGGATACGCAGTATTTT.

In this sample, this clone turned up once. V usage is TRBV5-1 and J usage is TRBJ2-3; no firm D call. In germline, CDR1 is SGHRS, CDR2 YFSETQ. V lost 4 bases to trimming and J lost 1 base, with 16 bases between them. There are 16 residues in the CDR3. The CDR3: CASSVGWGSGTDTQYF. CDR3 bases: TGCGCCAGCAGCGTTGGATGGGGTTCTGGCACAGATACGCAGTATTTT. Based on the CDR3 plus reference TRBV5-1 and TRBJ2-3, the full variable domain is KAGVTQTPRYLIKTRGQQVTLSCSPISGHRSVSWYQQTPGQGLQFLFEYFSETQRNKGNFPGRFSGRQFSNSRSEMNVSTLELGDSALYLCASSVGWGSGTDTQYFGPGTRLTVL.

V is TRBV30 and J is TRBJ2-1; TRBD2 matches at 10 bases. The trim removed 3 bases at V and 7 bases at J, leaving 6 bases unmatched. Germline V CDR1 and CDR2: GTSNPN, SVGIG (reference sequence). CDR3 length equals 14 residues. CDR3 region: CAWRYGTSVNEQFF. DNA for the CDR3: TGTGCCTGGAGGTACGGGACTAGCGTAAATGAGCAGTTCTTC.

V is TRBV5-1 and J is TRBJ2-1; D might be TRBD1 (6 bases). The CDR3 loop spans 16 amino acids. Germline CDR1 reads SGHRS; CDR2 reads YFSETQ. Trimming removed 4 bases at V and 0 bases at J, with 14 bases between. The CDR3 coding sequence is TGCGCCAGCAGCCGGGATGGGACATTCTCCTACAATGAGCAGTTCTTC. This gives the protein CASSRDGTFSYNEQFF. Filled out from reference TRBV5-1 and TRBJ2-1, the complete variable domain reads KAGVTQTPRYLIKTRGQQVTLSCSPISGHRSVSWYQQTPGQGLQFLFEYFSETQRNKGNFPGRFSGRQFSNSRSEMNVSTLELGDSALYLCASSRDGTFSYNEQFFGPGTRLTVL.

V usage is TRBV6-1 and J usage is TRBJ1-4; 7 bases agree with TRBD1. V shed 8 bases and J 1 base; nucleotides not matched to a gene: 4. Germline loops: CDR1 MNHNS, CDR2 SASEGT. CDR3 size: 14 residues. CDR3 in amino acids: CASAWDRTNEKLFF. DNA for the CDR3: TGTGCCAGCGCCTGGGACAGAACTAATGAAAAACTGTTTTTT.

The chain combines TRBV18 with TRBJ2-7; tentatively, D is TRBD1 or TRBD2 (5 bases each). The CDR3 covers 15 residues. CDR1 and CDR2 from the germline V gene are KGHSH and LQKENI. Trimming left V 0 bases short and J 3 bases short, with 12 bases between. This CDR3 is CASSPPGLGVYEQYF. The CDR3 DNA follows: TGTGCCAGCTCACCACCGGGGCTGGGAGTCTACGAGCAGTACTTC.

The chain carries TRBV6-6 and TRBJ2-1, with D perhaps TRBD2 (6 bases). The germline CDR1 and CDR2 sequences are MNHNY and SVGAGI (reference sequence). V dropped 0 bases and J dropped 6 bases, with 9 bases sitting between them. The length of the CDR3 is 14 residues. The DNA for the CDR3 is TGTGCCAGCAGTTACTCGGGGGGATTCAATGAGCAGTTCTTC. Protein sequence: CASSYSGGFNEQFF.

The chain recombines TRBV10-3 with TRBJ1-1, with a tentative D call TRBD1 (6 bases). Germline V gene data show CDR1 as ENHRY and CDR2 as SYGVKD. Trimming left V 6 bases short and J 1 base short, with 6 bases between. The CDR3 sequence is 12 residues long. The CDR3 sequence: CAIRGQNTEAFF. CDR3 DNA: TGTGCCATCAGGGGACAGAACACTGAAGCTTTCTTT.

This clone was found once. The rearrangement uses TRBV5-1 and TRBJ1-4; D perhaps matches TRBD1 (5 bases). Trimming took off 0 bases at V and 8 bases at J, with 14 bases between the two ends. Germline V lookup: CDR1 SGHRS, CDR2 YFSETQ. The CDR3 loop spans 15 amino acids. CDR3 in amino acids: CASSLGWGQGEKLFF. DNA for the CDR3: TGCGCCAGCAGCTTGGGATGGGGCCAGGGAGAAAAACTGTTTTTT.

The J gene is TRBJ2-7, the V gene TRBV7-9; the match to TRBD2 covers 10 bases. Germline V gives CDR1 SEHNR, CDR2 FQNEAQ (reference sequence). Germline trimming cut 1 base from V and 2 bases from J; bases unmatched to any gene: 2. This CDR3 has 15 residues. DNA for the CDR3: TGTGCCAGCAGCTTAGGAGCGGGAGGGCCCTACGAGCAGTACTTC. It codes for CASSLGAGGPYEQYF.

A word on this clone: The junction and the germline gene differ at one end; a read error may be behind it. This rearrangement joins TRBV6-6 to TRBJ2-3, with 13 bases lining up with TRBD2. The CDR3 totals 14 residues. Germline CDR1 and CDR2: MNHNY and SVGAGI (reference sequence). CDR3: CASRPGLAGDMQYF. The CDR3 bases are TGTGCCAGCAGACCCGGACTAGCGGGAGATATGCAGTATTTT.

The table lists this clone with a few counts. The chain is built from TRBV4-3 and TRBJ2-7, with TRBD2 identical over 7 bases. The CDR3 is 16 amino acids. Germline V gene sequence: CDR1 LGHNA, CDR2 YSLEER. V lost 4 bases, J lost 2 bases, and 11 bases stayed unmatched. The CDR3 region has the DNA TGCGCCAGCAGCCGAGACACTAGCGCTCCGCCCTACGAGCAGTACTTC. Protein product: CASSRDTSAPPYEQYF.

V is TRBV5-1 and J is TRBJ1-1, with a tentative D call TRBD1 (6 bases). This CDR3 spans 14 amino acids. The V and J ends lost 3 bases and 1 base respectively, with 10 bases between them. Germline V gives CDR1 SGHRS, CDR2 YFSETQ. The CDR3 reads CASSSGQPNTEAFF. In nucleotides, the CDR3 is TGCGCCAGCAGCTCCGGACAGCCGAACACTGAAGCTTTCTTT.

This clone was picked up a small number of times. The V gene is TRBV5-1, the J gene TRBJ1-2; 7 nucleotides align to TRBD1. CDR1 and CDR2 from the germline V gene are SGHRS and YFSETQ. CDR3 length: 16 residues. The V segment lost 4 bases and the J segment 0 bases; nucleotides outside the gene matches: 9. The CDR3 DNA sequence: TGCGCCAGCAGCCAGGGGACAGTTCGTACTAACTATGGCTACACCTTC. This encodes CASSQGTVRTNYGYTF. The complete variable domain, with remaining parts taken from reference TRBV5-1 and TRBJ1-2, reads KAGVTQTPRYLIKTRGQQVTLSCSPISGHRSVSWYQQTPGQGLQFLFEYFSETQRNKGNFPGRFSGRQFSNSRSEMNVSTLELGDSALYLCASSQGTVRTNYGYTFGSGTRLTVV.

This clone came up a few times. Other DNA sequences of this sample code for an identical CDR3. V and J are TRBV5-4 and TRBJ2-1; D is ambiguous. The V gene's germline CDR1 is SGHNT and CDR2 YYREEE (reference sequence). V dropped 3 bases and J dropped 4 bases, with 8 bases sitting between them. The CDR3 contains 13 residues. This CDR3 is CASSSDGYNEQFF. The CDR3 DNA follows: TGTGCCAGCAGCTCGGACGGGTACAATGAGCAGTTCTTC.

The genes are TRBV6-6 and TRBJ2-7; 7 bases match TRBD2. The V and J ends lost 5 bases and 1 base, in that order; junction bases with no gene match: 8. Germline V lookup: CDR1 MNHNY, CDR2 SVGAGI (reference sequence). The CDR3 has 15 residues. As DNA, the CDR3 is TGTGCCAGCAGTCCTCGACTAGCTGGGTCCTACGAGCAGTACTTC. The encoded protein is CASSPRLAGSYEQYF.